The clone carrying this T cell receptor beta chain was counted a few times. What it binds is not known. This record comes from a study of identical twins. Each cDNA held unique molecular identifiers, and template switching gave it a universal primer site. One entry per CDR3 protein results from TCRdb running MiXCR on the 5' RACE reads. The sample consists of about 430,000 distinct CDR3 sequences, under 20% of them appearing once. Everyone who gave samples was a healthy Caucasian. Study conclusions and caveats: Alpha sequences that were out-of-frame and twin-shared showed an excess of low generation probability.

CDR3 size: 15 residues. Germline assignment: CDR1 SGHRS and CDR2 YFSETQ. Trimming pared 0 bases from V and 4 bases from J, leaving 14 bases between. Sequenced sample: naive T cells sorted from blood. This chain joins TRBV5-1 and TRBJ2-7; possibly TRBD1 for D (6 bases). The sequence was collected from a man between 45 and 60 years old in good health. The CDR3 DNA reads TGCGCCAGCAGCTTGGATGGGGGCGATTCTTACGAGCAGTACTTC. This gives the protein CASSLDGGDSYEQYF.